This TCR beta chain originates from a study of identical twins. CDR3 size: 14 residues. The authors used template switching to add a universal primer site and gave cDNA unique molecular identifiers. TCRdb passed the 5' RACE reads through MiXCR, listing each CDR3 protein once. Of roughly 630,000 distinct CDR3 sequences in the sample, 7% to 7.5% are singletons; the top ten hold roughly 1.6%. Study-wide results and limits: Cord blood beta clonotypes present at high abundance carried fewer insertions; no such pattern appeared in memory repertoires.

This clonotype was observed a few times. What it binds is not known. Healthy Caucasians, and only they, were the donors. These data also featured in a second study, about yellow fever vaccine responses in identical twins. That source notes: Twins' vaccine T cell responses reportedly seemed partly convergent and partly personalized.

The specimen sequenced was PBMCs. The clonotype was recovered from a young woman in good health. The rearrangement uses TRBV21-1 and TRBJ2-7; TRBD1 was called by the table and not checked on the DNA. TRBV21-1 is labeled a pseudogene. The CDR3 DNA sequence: TGTGCCAGCAGCAAAGAGATGGAGGGGCGCCTCCAGTACTTC. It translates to CASSKEMEGRLQYF.